This is a list of T cell receptor beta chains from one sample in a study of T cells in Graves' hyperthyroidism and ophthalmopathy. A single record per CDR3 protein comes from TCRdb applying MiXCR to the multiplex PCR reads. The data show 460,000 or so distinct CDR3 sequences, about 15% seen once. Sample: blood. These receptor sequences come from a woman aged 18-29 years with Graves' hyperthyroidism. CDR3s include the opening cysteine and the closing phenylalanine or tryptophan. Fields, in order: clone size, J gene, V gene, D gene, CDR3 protein, CDR3 DNA. A D gene is named only where the DNA matches it firmly. Rows may omit the clone size; those that give it use once, few, many or a size class.

abundance: many; j_gene: TRBJ1-6; v_gene: TRBV27; d_gene: -; CDR3aa: CASSFTGTISSPLHF; CDR3nt: TGTGCCAGCAGTTTTACCGGGACAATAAGTTCACCCCTCCACTTT
abundance: -; j_gene: TRBJ1-5; v_gene: TRBV6-1; d_gene: -; CDR3aa: CASSEGVGRLDQPQHF; CDR3nt: TGTGCCAGCAGTGAAGGTGTGGGGCGTTTAGATCAGCCCCAGCATTTT
abundance: -; j_gene: TRBJ1-5; v_gene: TRBV5-6; d_gene: TRBD1; CDR3aa: CASSLGDRVRQPQHF; CDR3nt: TGTGCCAGCAGCTTGGGGGACAGGGTCCGGCAGCCCCAGCATTTT
abundance: few; j_gene: TRBJ1-2; v_gene: TRBV6-1; d_gene: -; CDR3aa: CASRRSEDRTYGYTF; CDR3nt: TGTGCCAGCAGGAGATCTGAGGACAGAACGTATGGCTACACCTTC
abundance: many; j_gene: TRBJ1-6; v_gene: TRBV27; d_gene: TRBD1; CDR3aa: CASSPTTGVPLNSPLHF; CDR3nt: TGTGCCAGCAGTCCAACGACAGGGGTCCCCCTTAATTCACCCCTCCACTTT
abundance: many; j_gene: TRBJ2-2; v_gene: TRBV11-3; d_gene: TRBD2; CDR3aa: CASSSPGGNTGELFF; CDR3nt: TGTGCCAGCAGCTCCCCGGGGGGGAACACCGGGGAGCTGTTTTTT
abundance: many; j_gene: TRBJ2-7; v_gene: TRBV9; d_gene: TRBD1; CDR3aa: CASSVRDRDYEQYF; CDR3nt: TGTGCCAGCAGCGTCCGGGACAGGGACTACGAGCAGTACTTC
abundance: -; j_gene: TRBJ2-3; v_gene: TRBV30; d_gene: -; CDR3aa: CAWSVRGGGADTQYF; CDR3nt: TGTGCCTGGAGTGTACGGGGTGGAGGGGCAGATACGCAGTATTTT
abundance: many; j_gene: TRBJ2-7; v_gene: TRBV7-6; d_gene: -; CDR3aa: CASSPMGSYEQYF; CDR3nt: TGTGCCAGCAGCCCCATGGGCTCCTACGAGCAGTACTTC
abundance: many; j_gene: TRBJ2-7; v_gene: TRBV9; d_gene: -; CDR3aa: CASSQDGPYEQYF; CDR3nt: TGTGCCAGCAGCCAGGACGGTCCCTACGAGCAGTACTTC
abundance: -; j_gene: TRBJ1-2; v_gene: TRBV5-1; d_gene: TRBD1; CDR3aa: CASSPLDREGGYTF; CDR3nt: TGCGCCAGCAGCCCCCTAGACAGGGAAGGAGGCTACACCTTC
abundance: many; j_gene: TRBJ1-5; v_gene: TRBV11-2; d_gene: -; CDR3aa: CASSLRGHQPQHF; CDR3nt: TGTGCCAGCAGCTTACGGGGGCATCAGCCCCAGCATTTT
abundance: many; j_gene: TRBJ1-1; v_gene: TRBV20-1; d_gene: -; CDR3aa: CSAKTGANTEAFF; CDR3nt: TGCAGTGCTAAGACAGGAGCGAACACTGAAGCTTTCTTT
abundance: -; j_gene: TRBJ2-3; v_gene: TRBV12-3/TRBV12-4; d_gene: TRBD1; CDR3aa: CASTPGQGDTQYF; CDR3nt: TGTGCCAGCACCCCGGGACAGGGAGATACGCAGTATTTT
abundance: many; j_gene: TRBJ2-2; v_gene: TRBV7-9; d_gene: TRBD2; CDR3aa: CASSRGTSPNTGELFF; CDR3nt: TGTGCCAGCAGCCGCGGGACTAGCCCAAACACCGGGGAGCTGTTTTTT
abundance: many; j_gene: TRBJ1-6; v_gene: TRBV3-1; d_gene: -; CDR3aa: CASSQARDSPLHF; CDR3nt: TGTGCCAGCAGCCAAGCGAGGGATTCACCCCTCCACTTT
abundance: -; j_gene: TRBJ2-1; v_gene: TRBV20-1; d_gene: TRBD2; CDR3aa: CSADGTSGTYNEQFF; CDR3nt: TGCAGTGCTGACGGGACTAGCGGTACCTACAATGAGCAGTTCTTC
abundance: few; j_gene: TRBJ1-1; v_gene: TRBV20-1; d_gene: TRBD1; CDR3aa: CSARLDRGWEAFF; CDR3nt: TGCAGTGCTAGACTAGACAGGGGCTGGGAAGCTTTCTTT
abundance: few; j_gene: TRBJ2-3; v_gene: TRBV19; d_gene: -; CDR3aa: CASSIRRDTQYF; CDR3nt: TGTGCCAGTAGTATCAGAAGGGATACGCAGTATTTT
abundance: many; j_gene: TRBJ2-3; v_gene: TRBV5-1; d_gene: -; CDR3aa: CASSLGTATRTDTQYF; CDR3nt: TGCGCCAGCAGCTTGGGGACAGCTACCCGCACAGATACGCAGTATTTT
abundance: -; j_gene: TRBJ2-2; v_gene: TRBV3-1; d_gene: TRBD1; CDR3aa: CASSSRDRGHGELFF; CDR3nt: TGTGCCAGCAGCTCCCGGGACAGGGGGCACGGGGAGCTGTTTTTT
abundance: few; j_gene: TRBJ1-5; v_gene: TRBV5-1; d_gene: -; CDR3aa: CASSFHGGQPQHF; CDR3nt: TGCGCCAGCAGCTTTCATGGCGGTCAGCCCCAGCATTTT
abundance: many; j_gene: TRBJ2-2; v_gene: TRBV19; d_gene: TRBD1; CDR3aa: CASTVGTGRGGELFF; CDR3nt: TGTGCCAGCACCGTCGGGACAGGGCGGGGCGGGGAGCTGTTTTTT
abundance: many; j_gene: TRBJ2-1; v_gene: TRBV3-1; d_gene: TRBD2; CDR3aa: CASSQYHPGLAGNNEQFF; CDR3nt: TGTGCCAGCAGCCAATATCATCCGGGACTAGCGGGCAACAATGAGCAGTTCTTC
abundance: many; j_gene: TRBJ1-1; v_gene: TRBV19; d_gene: -; CDR3aa: CASMREIMNTEAFF; CDR3nt: TGTGCCAGTATGAGGGAAATCATGAACACTGAAGCTTTCTTT
abundance: -; j_gene: TRBJ2-1; v_gene: TRBV28; d_gene: -; CDR3aa: CASRQGASARQFF; CDR3nt: TGTGCCAGCAGACAGGGCGCCTCAGCTAGGCAGTTCTTC
abundance: few; j_gene: TRBJ1-4; v_gene: TRBV15; d_gene: -; CDR3aa: CATSPDPDATNEKLFF; CDR3nt: TGTGCCACCAGCCCTGACCCCGACGCAACTAATGAAAAACTGTTTTTT
abundance: -; j_gene: TRBJ1-2; v_gene: TRBV2; d_gene: TRBD1; CDR3aa: CAREGQGNYGYTF; CDR3nt: TGTGCCAGGGAAGGACAGGGGAACTATGGCTACACCTTC
abundance: many; j_gene: TRBJ2-3; v_gene: TRBV20-1; d_gene: TRBD2; CDR3aa: CSASGTLSGDSTDTQYF; CDR3nt: TGCAGTGCTAGTGGGACTCTTAGCGGGGACTCCACAGATACGCAGTATTTT
abundance: many; j_gene: TRBJ2-5; v_gene: TRBV27; d_gene: -; CDR3aa: CASSSSWIGQETQYF; CDR3nt: TGTGCCAGCAGTTCCTCCTGGATAGGCCAAGAGACCCAGTACTTC
abundance: -; j_gene: TRBJ1-3; v_gene: TRBV12-5; d_gene: TRBD1; CDR3aa: CASARTGGSGNTIYF; CDR3nt: TGTGCTAGTGCCCGGACAGGGGGCTCTGGAAACACCATATATTTT
abundance: few; j_gene: TRBJ1-5; v_gene: TRBV30; d_gene: -; CDR3aa: CAWSVSGGHQPQHF; CDR3nt: TGTGCCTGGAGTGTATCCGGGGGGCATCAGCCCCAGCATTTT
abundance: many; j_gene: TRBJ1-6; v_gene: TRBV20-1; d_gene: TRBD1; CDR3aa: CSATRDRGYSPLHF; CDR3nt: TGCAGTGCTACGCGGGACAGGGGTTATTCACCCCTCCACTTT
abundance: many; j_gene: TRBJ1-1; v_gene: TRBV2; d_gene: TRBD1; CDR3aa: CASRGTASDTEAFF; CDR3nt: TGTGCCAGCAGGGGGACAGCGTCAGACACTGAAGCTTTCTTT
abundance: many; j_gene: TRBJ2-1; v_gene: TRBV19; d_gene: -; CDR3aa: CASRPGLPPREQFF; CDR3nt: TGTGCCAGTAGACCGGGACTTCCCCCCCGAGAGCAGTTCTTC
abundance: many; j_gene: TRBJ2-5; v_gene: TRBV15; d_gene: -; CDR3aa: CATSRDLKTQYF; CDR3nt: TGTGCCACCAGCAGAGATCTTAAGACCCAGTACTTC
abundance: many; j_gene: TRBJ2-7; v_gene: TRBV29-1; d_gene: TRBD1; CDR3aa: CSVEGQGNEQYF; CDR3nt: TGCAGCGTTGAGGGACAGGGGAACGAGCAGTACTTC
abundance: -; j_gene: TRBJ2-5; v_gene: TRBV2; d_gene: -; CDR3aa: CASRNWGRGETQYF; CDR3nt: TGTGCCAGCAGAAACTGGGGGCGCGGGGAGACCCAGTACTTC
abundance: few; j_gene: TRBJ1-3; v_gene: TRBV6-1; d_gene: -; CDR3aa: CASLAGPSGNTIYF; CDR3nt: TGTGCCAGCCTCGCCGGCCCCTCTGGAAACACCATATATTTT
abundance: many; j_gene: TRBJ2-2; v_gene: TRBV6-1; d_gene: -; CDR3aa: CASSEYGQLDTGELFF; CDR3nt: TGTGCCAGCAGTGAATACGGCCAATTGGACACCGGGGAGCTGTTTTTT
abundance: -; j_gene: TRBJ2-1; v_gene: TRBV11-1; d_gene: -; CDR3aa: CASSLVMGIRDEQFF; CDR3nt: TGTGCCAGCAGCTTAGTAATGGGAATCAGGGATGAGCAGTTCTTC
abundance: many; j_gene: TRBJ2-1; v_gene: TRBV7-9; d_gene: -; CDR3aa: CASSYPDNGGRLSYNEQFF; CDR3nt: TGTGCCAGCAGCTATCCTGACAATGGGGGCAGACTCTCCTACAATGAGCAGTTCTTC
abundance: -; j_gene: TRBJ2-3; v_gene: TRBV10-3; d_gene: -; CDR3aa: CAIRGGSTDTQYF; CDR3nt: TGTGCCATCAGAGGCGGAAGCACAGATACGCAGTATTTT
abundance: many; j_gene: TRBJ1-1; v_gene: TRBV5-1; d_gene: TRBD1; CDR3aa: CASSSDRVFTTEAFF; CDR3nt: TGCGCCAGCAGCTCCGACAGGGTTTTTACCACTGAAGCTTTCTTT
abundance: many; j_gene: TRBJ2-1; v_gene: TRBV6-1; d_gene: TRBD2; CDR3aa: CASSRLRGAYNEQFF; CDR3nt: TGTGCCAGCAGTCGCCTGCGGGGGGCCTACAATGAGCAGTTCTTC
abundance: many; j_gene: TRBJ2-7; v_gene: TRBV28; d_gene: TRBD1; CDR3aa: CASRRDRGRSYEQYF; CDR3nt: TGTGCCAGCAGGCGGGACAGGGGGAGGTCCTACGAGCAGTACTTC
abundance: many; j_gene: TRBJ2-2; v_gene: TRBV7-8; d_gene: -; CDR3aa: CASSFIRAATGELFF; CDR3nt: TGTGCCAGCAGCTTCATCCGGGCCGCCACCGGGGAGCTGTTTTTT
abundance: many; j_gene: TRBJ2-1; v_gene: TRBV27; d_gene: TRBD1; CDR3aa: CASSLRDRGYNEQFF; CDR3nt: TGTGCCAGCAGTCTCCGGGACAGGGGTTACAATGAGCAGTTCTTC
abundance: many; j_gene: TRBJ1-1; v_gene: TRBV27; d_gene: -; CDR3aa: CASSLKATMNTEAFF; CDR3nt: TGTGCCAGCAGTTTAAAGGCTACCATGAACACTGAAGCTTTCTTT
abundance: few; j_gene: TRBJ1-2; v_gene: TRBV6-1; d_gene: -; CDR3aa: CASKIRDTF; CDR3nt: TGTGCCAGCAAGATCAGAGACACCTTC
abundance: -; j_gene: TRBJ2-7; v_gene: TRBV7-9; d_gene: -; CDR3aa: CASSRRTVSYEQYF; CDR3nt: TGTGCCAGCAGCCGCCGGACAGTCTCCTACGAGCAGTACTTC
abundance: few; j_gene: TRBJ2-1; v_gene: TRBV15; d_gene: TRBD1; CDR3aa: CATSRGRQGANNEQFF; CDR3nt: TGTGCCACCAGCAGGGGCAGACAGGGCGCCAACAATGAGCAGTTCTTC
abundance: many; j_gene: TRBJ2-2; v_gene: TRBV12-3/TRBV12-4; d_gene: TRBD2; CDR3aa: CASSTRTSEHTGELFF; CDR3nt: TGTGCCAGCAGTACCAGGACTAGCGAGCACACCGGGGAGCTGTTTTTT
abundance: many; j_gene: TRBJ2-1; v_gene: TRBV3-1; d_gene: -; CDR3aa: CASSQVTSGRNRDEQFF; CDR3nt: TGTGCCAGCAGCCAAGTGACCAGCGGACGCAACCGGGATGAGCAGTTCTTC
abundance: many; j_gene: TRBJ1-1; v_gene: TRBV6-5; d_gene: -; CDR3aa: CASSYSGDSVAEAFF; CDR3nt: TGTGCCAGCAGTTACTCGGGGGACTCAGTGGCTGAAGCTTTCTTT
abundance: many; j_gene: TRBJ2-7; v_gene: TRBV13; d_gene: TRBD1; CDR3aa: CASSARTGGDRSYEQYF; CDR3nt: TGTGCCAGCAGCGCACGGACAGGGGGCGATCGGTCCTACGAGCAGTACTTC
abundance: -; j_gene: TRBJ2-1; v_gene: TRBV11-1; d_gene: TRBD2; CDR3aa: CASSLGTGTSGTYNEQFF; CDR3nt: TGTGCCAGCAGCTTAGGAACCGGGACTAGCGGGACCTACAATGAGCAGTTCTTC
abundance: many; j_gene: TRBJ1-2; v_gene: TRBV28; d_gene: -; CDR3aa: CASGSRDYGYTF; CDR3nt: TGTGCCAGCGGGAGCAGAGACTATGGCTACACCTTC
abundance: -; j_gene: TRBJ2-2; v_gene: TRBV7-6; d_gene: -; CDR3aa: CASSSSSGTYGELFF; CDR3nt: TGTGCCAGCAGCTCCTCGTCCGGGACTTACGGGGAGCTGTTTTTT
abundance: few; j_gene: TRBJ1-2; v_gene: TRBV5-1; d_gene: TRBD1; CDR3aa: CASGLQGNYGYTF; CDR3nt: TGCGCCAGCGGCCTACAGGGGAACTATGGCTACACCTTC